The sequence of this T cell receptor (beta chain) was determined in a study of blood T cell repertoires in COVID-19. Germline V gives CDR1 ENHRY, CDR2 SYGVKD. V dropped 0 bases and J dropped 8 bases, with 10 bases sitting between them. The CDR3 consists of 13 residues. Authors' data handling: Amplified reference gene primers provided the basis for estimating nucleated cell counts. Using immunoSEQ multiplex PCR, the repertoire was profiled, and TCRdb retains in-frame clones only, with some absent. That table furnishes V, J and clone size, whereas the DNA furnished D and trimming. Among about 370,000 clones listed, around 89% were seen once. Those who participated ranged in age from 18 to 89 years and resided in about 24 US areas. Details on this clone: This sample includes further DNA sequences coding for the same CDR3.

What was sequenced was PBMCs or T cells enriched from blood (not recorded which). J is TRBJ1-2 and V is TRBV10-3, with D possibly matching TRBD1 (5 bases). This clonotype was sampled from a man aged 18 to 29 who had recovered from COVID-19. CDR3 amino acids: CAISESGQGGYTF. In DNA form, the CDR3 reads TGTGCCATCAGTGAGTCCGGCCAGGGCGGCTACACCTTC.